This TCR beta chain was profiled in a study of read filtering for tumor transcriptome and immune sequencing. Background on the study: Mean patient age was roughly 66 years, range about 47 to 85; approximately 17 male, some 15 female. DNase treatment preceded whole-transcriptome library preparation. General observations from the study: IR-seq and RNA-seq agreed better without single-read clonotypes. The CD138-negative fraction was mixed bone marrow immune cells, not pure T cells.

Details on this clonotype: Antigen: not known. Possible read error: a much larger clone is one base away.

This library used approximately 370 ng RNA and molecular barcoded adaptors spanning alpha/delta and beta/gamma chains. A single record per CDR3 protein comes from TCRdb applying MiXCR to the reads. The repertoire holds approximately 62,000 distinct CDR3 sequences, with roughly 19% as singletons. The length of the CDR3 is 13 residues. The germline V and J ends were trimmed by 7 bases and 3 bases, with 11 bases remaining between them. CDR1 and CDR2 from the germline V gene are MDHEN and SYDVKM. The rearrangement joins TRBV28 to TRBJ2-3; weak D call: TRBD2 (5 bases). The sample taken for sequencing was a population of CD138-negative cells sorted from bone marrow. The receptor's source is a donor at least 40 years old with multiple myeloma. DNA of the CDR3: TGTGCCAGCATGGAGGTTGGGACAGATACGCAGTATTTT. This encodes CASMEVGTDTQYF.